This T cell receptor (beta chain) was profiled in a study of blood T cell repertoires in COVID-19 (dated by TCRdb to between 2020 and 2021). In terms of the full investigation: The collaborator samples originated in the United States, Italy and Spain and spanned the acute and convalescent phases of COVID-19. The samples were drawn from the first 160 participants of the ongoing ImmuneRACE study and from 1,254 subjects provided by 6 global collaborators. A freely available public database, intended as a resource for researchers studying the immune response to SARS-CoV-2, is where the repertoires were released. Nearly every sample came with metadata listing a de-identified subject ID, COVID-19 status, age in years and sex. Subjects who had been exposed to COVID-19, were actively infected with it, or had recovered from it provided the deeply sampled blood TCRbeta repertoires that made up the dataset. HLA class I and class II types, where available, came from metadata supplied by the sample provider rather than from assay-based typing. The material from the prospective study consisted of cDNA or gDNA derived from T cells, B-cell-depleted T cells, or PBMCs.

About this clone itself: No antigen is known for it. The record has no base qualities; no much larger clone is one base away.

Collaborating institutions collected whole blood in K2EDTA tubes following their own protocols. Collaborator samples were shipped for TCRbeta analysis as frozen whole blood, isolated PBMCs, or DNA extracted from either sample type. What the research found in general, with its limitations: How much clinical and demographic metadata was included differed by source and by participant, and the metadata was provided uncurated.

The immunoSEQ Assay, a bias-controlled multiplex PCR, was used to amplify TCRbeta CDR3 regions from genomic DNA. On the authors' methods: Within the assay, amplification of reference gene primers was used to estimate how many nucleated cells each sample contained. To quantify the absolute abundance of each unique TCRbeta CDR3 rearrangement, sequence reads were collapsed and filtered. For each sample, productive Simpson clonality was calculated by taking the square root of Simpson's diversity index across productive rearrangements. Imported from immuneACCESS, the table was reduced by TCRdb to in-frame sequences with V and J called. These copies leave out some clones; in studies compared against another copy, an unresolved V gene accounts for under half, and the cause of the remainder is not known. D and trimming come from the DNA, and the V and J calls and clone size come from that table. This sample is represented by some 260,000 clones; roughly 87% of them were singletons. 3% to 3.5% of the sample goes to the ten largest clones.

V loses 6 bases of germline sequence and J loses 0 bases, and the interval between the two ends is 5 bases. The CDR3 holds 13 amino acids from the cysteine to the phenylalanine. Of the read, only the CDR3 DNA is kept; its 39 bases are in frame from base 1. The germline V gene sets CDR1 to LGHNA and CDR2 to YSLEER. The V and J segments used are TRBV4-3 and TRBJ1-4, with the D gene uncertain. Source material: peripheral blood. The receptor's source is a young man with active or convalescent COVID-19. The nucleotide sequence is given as TGCGCCAGCAGGGGCCCAACTAATGAAAAACTGTTTTTT. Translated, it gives CASRGPTNEKLFF.